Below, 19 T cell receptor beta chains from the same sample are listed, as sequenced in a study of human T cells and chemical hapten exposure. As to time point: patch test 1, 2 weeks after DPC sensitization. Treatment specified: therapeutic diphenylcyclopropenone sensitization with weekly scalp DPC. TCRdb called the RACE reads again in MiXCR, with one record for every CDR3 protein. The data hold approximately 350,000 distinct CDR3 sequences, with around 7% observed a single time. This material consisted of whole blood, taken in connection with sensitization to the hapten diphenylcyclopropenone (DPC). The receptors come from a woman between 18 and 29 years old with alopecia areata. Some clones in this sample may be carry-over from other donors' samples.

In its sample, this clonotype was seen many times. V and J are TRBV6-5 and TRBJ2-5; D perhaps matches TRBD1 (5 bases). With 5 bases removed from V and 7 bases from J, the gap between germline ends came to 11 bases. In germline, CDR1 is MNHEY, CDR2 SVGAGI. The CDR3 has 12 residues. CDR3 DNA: TGTGCCAGCAGTCCCCACCAGGGGACCCAGTACTTC. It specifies CASSPHQGTQYF.

CDR3 sequence (DNA): TGCGCCAGCAGCCAAGAAAGACAGAGAGCTGAAGCTTTCTTT. Encoded protein: CASSQERQRAEAFF. The V gene is TRBV4-3, the J gene TRBJ1-1; TRBD1 is a possible D gene (5 bases). Per germline, CDR1 LGHNA and CDR2 YSLEER. V lost 0 bases, J lost 6 bases, and 11 bases lay in between. The length of the CDR3 is 14 residues.

CDR3 sequence reads: CSARDVQPEAFF. In nucleotides, the CDR3 is TGCAGTGCTAGAGATGTGCAGCCTGAAGCTTTCTTT. This chain uses TRBV20-1 with TRBJ1-1; no clear D gene. The CDR3 is 12 amino acids. V dropped 0 bases and J dropped 6 bases, with 8 bases sitting between them. Per germline, CDR1 DFQATT and CDR2 SNEGSKA (reference sequence).

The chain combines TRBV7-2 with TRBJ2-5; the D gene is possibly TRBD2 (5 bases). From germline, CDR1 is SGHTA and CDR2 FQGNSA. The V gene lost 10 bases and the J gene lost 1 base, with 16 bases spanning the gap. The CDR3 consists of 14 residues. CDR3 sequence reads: CATTLLAFQETQYF. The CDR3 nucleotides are TGTGCCACAACCCTTTTAGCGTTCCAAGAGACCCAGTACTTC.

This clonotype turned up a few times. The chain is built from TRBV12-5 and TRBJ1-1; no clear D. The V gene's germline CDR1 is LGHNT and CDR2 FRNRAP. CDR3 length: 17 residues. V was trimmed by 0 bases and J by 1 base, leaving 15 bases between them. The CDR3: CASGLVRWTSENTEAFF. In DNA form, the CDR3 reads TGTGCTAGTGGTTTGGTACGTTGGACCAGCGAGAACACTGAAGCTTTCTTT.

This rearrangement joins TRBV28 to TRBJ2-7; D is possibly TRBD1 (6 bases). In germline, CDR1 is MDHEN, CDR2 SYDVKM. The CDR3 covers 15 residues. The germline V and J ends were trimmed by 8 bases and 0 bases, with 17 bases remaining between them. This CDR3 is CASRGGGSISYEQYF. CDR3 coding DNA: TGTGCCAGCCGCGGTGGGGGCTCCATCTCCTACGAGCAGTACTTC.

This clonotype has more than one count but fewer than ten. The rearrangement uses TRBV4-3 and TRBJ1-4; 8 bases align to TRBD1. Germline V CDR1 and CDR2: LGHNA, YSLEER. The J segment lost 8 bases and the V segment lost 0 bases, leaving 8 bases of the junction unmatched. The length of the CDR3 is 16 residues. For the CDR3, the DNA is TGCGCCAGCAGCCAAGATTTCGGACAGGGAGGCGAAAAACTGTTTTTT. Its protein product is CASSQDFGQGGEKLFF.

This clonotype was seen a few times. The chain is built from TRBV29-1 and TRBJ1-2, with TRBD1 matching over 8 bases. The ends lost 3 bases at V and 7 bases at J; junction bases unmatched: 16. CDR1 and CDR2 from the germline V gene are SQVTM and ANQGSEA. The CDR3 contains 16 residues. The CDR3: CSVDSQGAPQMGGYTF. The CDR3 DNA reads TGCAGCGTTGATTCGCAGGGGGCCCCTCAAATGGGTGGCTACACCTTC.

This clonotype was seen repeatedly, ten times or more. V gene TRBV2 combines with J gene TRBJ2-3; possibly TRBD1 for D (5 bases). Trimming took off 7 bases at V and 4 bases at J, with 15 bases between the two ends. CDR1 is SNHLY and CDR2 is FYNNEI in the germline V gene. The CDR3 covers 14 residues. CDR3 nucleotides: TGTGCCAGCAACAGGCAGGGTGAGGCAGATACGCAGTATTTT. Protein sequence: CASNRQGEADTQYF.

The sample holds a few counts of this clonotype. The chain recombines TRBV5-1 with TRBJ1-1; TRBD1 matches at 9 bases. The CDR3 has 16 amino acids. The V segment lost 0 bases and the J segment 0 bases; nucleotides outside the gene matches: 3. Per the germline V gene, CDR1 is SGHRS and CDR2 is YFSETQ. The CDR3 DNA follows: TGCGCCAGCAGCTTGGTTGGACAGGGGTTGAACACTGAAGCTTTCTTT. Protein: CASSLVGQGLNTEAFF.

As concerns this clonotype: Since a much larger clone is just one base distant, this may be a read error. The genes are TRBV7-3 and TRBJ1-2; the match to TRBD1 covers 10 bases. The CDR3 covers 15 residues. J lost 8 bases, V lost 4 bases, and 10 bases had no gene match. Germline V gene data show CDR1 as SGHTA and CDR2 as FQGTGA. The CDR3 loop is CASSSQLGTGDGYTF. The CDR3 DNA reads TGTGCCAGCAGCTCTCAACTCGGGACAGGGGACGGCTACACCTTC.

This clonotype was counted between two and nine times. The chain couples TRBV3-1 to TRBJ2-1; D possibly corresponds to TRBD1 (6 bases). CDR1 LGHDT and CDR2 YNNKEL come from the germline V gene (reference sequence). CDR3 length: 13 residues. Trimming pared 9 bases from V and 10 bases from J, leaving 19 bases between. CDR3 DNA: TGTGCCAGTTCGGGGTACACCGGACAGGAGCAGTTCTTC. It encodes CASSGYTGQEQFF.

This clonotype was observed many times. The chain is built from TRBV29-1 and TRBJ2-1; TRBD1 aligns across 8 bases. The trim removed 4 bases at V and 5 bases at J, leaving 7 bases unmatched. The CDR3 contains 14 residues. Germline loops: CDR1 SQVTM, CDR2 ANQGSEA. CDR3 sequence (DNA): TGCAGCGTTGTGTTTCCGGACAGGGACAATGAGCAGTTCTTC. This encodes CSVVFPDRDNEQFF.

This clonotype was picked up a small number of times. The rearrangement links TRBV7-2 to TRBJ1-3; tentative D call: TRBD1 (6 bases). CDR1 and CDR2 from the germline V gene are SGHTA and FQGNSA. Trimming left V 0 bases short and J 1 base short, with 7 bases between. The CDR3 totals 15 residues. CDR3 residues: CASSLAQGSGNTIYF. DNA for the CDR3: TGTGCCAGCAGCTTAGCACAGGGTTCTGGAAACACCATATATTTT.

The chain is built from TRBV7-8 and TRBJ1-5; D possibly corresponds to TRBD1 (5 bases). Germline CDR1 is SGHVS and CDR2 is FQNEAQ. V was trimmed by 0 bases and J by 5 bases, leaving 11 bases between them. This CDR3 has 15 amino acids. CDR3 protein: CASSLAEQAHQPQHF. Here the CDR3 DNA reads TGTGCCAGCAGCTTAGCGGAACAGGCCCATCAGCCCCAGCATTTT.

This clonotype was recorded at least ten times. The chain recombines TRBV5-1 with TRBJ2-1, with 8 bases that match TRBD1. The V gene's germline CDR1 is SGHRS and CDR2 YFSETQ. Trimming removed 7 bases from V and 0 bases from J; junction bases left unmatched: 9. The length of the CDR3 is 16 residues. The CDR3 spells CASVPGTGGSYNEQFF. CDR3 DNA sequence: TGCGCCAGCGTCCCCGGTACAGGGGGCTCCTACAATGAGCAGTTCTTC.

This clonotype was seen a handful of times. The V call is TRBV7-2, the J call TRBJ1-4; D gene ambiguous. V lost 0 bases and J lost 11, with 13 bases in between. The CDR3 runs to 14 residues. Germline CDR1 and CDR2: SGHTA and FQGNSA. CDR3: CASSLASGRGKLFF. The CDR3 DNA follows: TGTGCCAGCAGCTTAGCCTCCGGACGAGGCAAACTGTTTTTT.

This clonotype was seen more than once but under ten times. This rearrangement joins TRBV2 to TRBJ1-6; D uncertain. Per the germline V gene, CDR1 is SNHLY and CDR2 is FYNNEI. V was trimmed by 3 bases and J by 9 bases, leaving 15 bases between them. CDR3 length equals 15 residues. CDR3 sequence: CASSDWVRRGSPLHF. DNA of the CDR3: TGTGCCAGCAGTGATTGGGTCAGGAGAGGTTCACCCCTCCACTTT.

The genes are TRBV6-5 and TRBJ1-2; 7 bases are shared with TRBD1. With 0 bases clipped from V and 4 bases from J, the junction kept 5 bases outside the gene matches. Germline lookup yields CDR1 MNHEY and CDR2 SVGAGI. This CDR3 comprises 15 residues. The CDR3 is CASSYSRQGPYGYTF. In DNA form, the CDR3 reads TGTGCCAGCAGTTACTCCAGACAGGGTCCCTATGGCTACACCTTC.